This T cell receptor (beta chain) was obtained from a study of blood T cell repertoires in COVID-19. Across the whole study: Donors in the United States, Italy and Spain gave samples during acute or convalescent COVID-19. Sources were T cells, B-cell-depleted T cells, or PBMCs; the material itself was cDNA or gDNA.

CDR3 size: 14 residues. Germline V gene sequence: CDR1 SSHAT, CDR2 FNYEAQ (reference sequence). V shed 2 bases and J shed 4 bases, with 11 bases lying between them. Per the authors' pipeline: The authors estimated nucleated cell counts from reference gene primer amplification. TCRdb's copy holds only in-frame clones and misses some; the assay was immunoSEQ multiplex PCR. For V, J and clone size, that table is used; D and trimming come from the DNA. The sample has some 150,000 clones; around 90% are singletons. The rearrangement uses TRBV7-7 and TRBJ2-5; D possibly corresponds to TRBD1 (6 bases). The material sequenced was peripheral blood. The TCR originated in a woman aged 55-69 years who had recovered from COVID-19. The CDR3 spells CASSLWGRGETQYF. Here the CDR3 DNA reads TGTGCCAGCAGCTTATGGGGCAGGGGAGAGACCCAGTACTTC.